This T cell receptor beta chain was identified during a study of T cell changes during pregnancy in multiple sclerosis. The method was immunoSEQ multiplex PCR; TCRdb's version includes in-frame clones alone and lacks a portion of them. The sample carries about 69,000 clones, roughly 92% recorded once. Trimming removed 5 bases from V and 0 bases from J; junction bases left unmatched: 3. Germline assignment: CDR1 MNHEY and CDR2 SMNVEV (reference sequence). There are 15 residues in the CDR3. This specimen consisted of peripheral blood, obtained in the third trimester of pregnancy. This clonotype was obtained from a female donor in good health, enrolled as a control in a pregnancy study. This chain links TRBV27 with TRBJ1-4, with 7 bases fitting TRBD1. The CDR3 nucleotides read TGTGCCAGCAGTGGCAGGGGGGCAACTAATGAAAAACTGTTTTTT. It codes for CASSGRGATNEKLFF.